Listed below are T cell receptor beta chains from one sample, sequenced in a study of vaccination and CD4 T cells after COVID-19. TCRdb processed the PCR reads anew with MiXCR; each CDR3 protein has one entry. The sample contains fewer than 10,000 distinct CDR3 sequences, 30% to 40% of which appear only once. What these receptors recognize is not known. The sample taken for sequencing was CD4+ T cells from blood, cultured in vitro. All receptors come from a human donor in good health. Both conserved end residues are part of each CDR3. The D gene is left open where the match is weak. Part of the rows lack a size; the others show once, few, many or a class for expanded clones.

size	V	D	J	CDR3	DNA
-	TRBV5-1	-	TRBJ1-2	CASSLSDSGGYTF	TGCGCCAGCAGCTTGTCGGACAGTGGTGGCTACACCTTC
few	TRBV15	-	TRBJ2-3	CATSRSGGGDGTQYF	TGTGCCACCAGCAGGAGCGGAGGGGGGGATGGCACGCAGTATTTT
-	TRBV7-9	-	TRBJ1-2	CASSDPNTGTQNGYTF	TGTGCCAGCAGCGACCCCAACACCGGGACTCAAAATGGCTACACCTTC
few	TRBV20-1	TRBD2	TRBJ2-7	CSARGTSGSVYEQYF	TGCAGTGCTAGGGGAACTAGCGGGAGTGTCTACGAGCAGTACTTC
-	TRBV27	-	TRBJ2-6	CASPSFSGANVLTF	TGTGCCAGTCCTAGCTTCTCTGGGGCCAACGTCCTGACTTTC
few	TRBV10-3	-	TRBJ1-1	CASRGLSDTEAFF	TGTGCCAGCCGGGGACTGTCGGACACTGAAGCTTTCTTT
-	TRBV9	TRBD1	TRBJ2-2	CASSAGQGNTGELFF	TGTGCCAGCAGCGCGGGACAGGGGAACACCGGGGAGCTGTTTTTT
-	TRBV2	-	TRBJ2-5	CASSEPRTYQETQYF	TGTGCCAGCAGTGAACCTCGGACGTACCAAGAGACCCAGTACTTC
-	TRBV29-1	-	TRBJ1-4	CSVSTGRQGAKLFF	TGCAGCGTATCTACAGGGAGGCAAGGGGCAAAACTGTTTTTT
few	TRBV19	-	TRBJ1-5	CASRGPGTRVNLHF	TGTGCCAGTAGGGGTCCCGGGACAAGGGTCAACCTCCATTTT
-	TRBV28	-	TRBJ2-2	CASSLYRREVVTGELFF	TGTGCCAGCAGTTTATATCGCAGGGAGGTGGTCACCGGGGAGCTGTTTTTT
-	TRBV7-2	-	TRBJ2-3	CASSSGRVGTDTQYF	TGTGCCAGCAGCTCCGGGCGGGTGGGGACAGATACGCAGTATTTT
-	TRBV5-1	-	TRBJ2-7	CASRLTVSYEQYF	TGCGCCAGCCGCTTGACAGTATCCTACGAGCAGTACTTC
-	TRBV7-6	TRBD1	TRBJ2-2	CASSSGQLENTGELFF	TGTGCCAGCAGCTCGGGACAGCTCGAGAACACCGGGGAGCTGTTTTTT
once	TRBV7-9	-	TRBJ1-4	CASSFSGRLFF	TGTGCCAGCAGCTTTTCAGGTAGACTGTTTTTT
-	TRBV5-4	TRBD1	TRBJ1-3	CASSGWTGGSGNTIYF	TGTGCCAGCAGCGGATGGACAGGGGGCTCTGGAAACACCATATATTTT
-	TRBV27	TRBD2	TRBJ2-1	CASSFGGTTAPEFF	TGTGCCAGCAGTTTCGGGGGGACGACTGCGCCAGAGTTCTTC
few	TRBV2	TRBD1	TRBJ1-2	CASSASSGGYGYTF	TGTGCCAGCAGTGCCAGCTCAGGGGGTTATGGCTACACCTTC
-	TRBV27	-	TRBJ2-7	CASSRDLTYEQYF	TGTGCCAGCAGCCGGGACTTAACCTACGAGCAGTACTTC
few	TRBV11-2	-	TRBJ1-2	CASRGVLNYGYTF	TGTGCCAGTAGGGGAGTCCTTAACTATGGCTACACCTTC
-	TRBV6-5	-	TRBJ2-5	CASSYRAKETQYF	TGTGCCAGCAGTTACCGAGCTAAAGAGACCCAGTACTTC
-	TRBV10-2	TRBD2	TRBJ2-3	CASNGAGGLGTQYF	TGCGCCAGCAATGGCGCGGGGGGGCTCGGGACGCAGTATTTT
-	TRBV6-1	-	TRBJ1-1	CASSPHVTVNTEAFF	TGTGCCAGCAGTCCCCACGTTACAGTGAACACTGAAGCTTTCTTT
few	TRBV19	-	TRBJ2-6	CASSIGQTGANVLTF	TGTGCCAGTAGTATCGGACAGACTGGGGCCAACGTCCTGACTTTC
-	TRBV6-1	-	TRBJ2-5	CASSVGTFQETQYF	TGTGCCAGCAGTGTAGGGACTTTCCAAGAGACCCAGTACTTC
large	TRBV20-1	TRBD1	TRBJ1-2	CSAREQGVNYGYTF	TGCAGTGCTCGGGAACAGGGGGTTAACTATGGCTACACCTTC
-	TRBV6-5	-	TRBJ1-2	CASSYRYLNYGYTF	TGTGCCAGCAGTTACCGATACTTGAACTATGGCTACACCTTC
-	TRBV7-8	-	TRBJ2-7	CASSDSYEQYF	TGTGCCAGCAGCGACTCCTACGAGCAGTACTTC
few	TRBV6-2/TRBV6-3	-	TRBJ1-1	CASSYPSPPAYMNTEAFF	TGTGCCAGCAGTTACCCATCCCCCCCGGCCTACATGAACACTGAAGCTTTCTTT
few	TRBV12-3/TRBV12-4	-	TRBJ1-1	CASGPRVPEAFF	TGTGCCAGTGGGCCCCGGGTCCCTGAAGCTTTCTTT
-	TRBV4-2	TRBD2	TRBJ2-2	CASRGEAGGSGTGELFF	TGTGCCAGCAGAGGGGAAGCGGGAGGGTCGGGGACCGGGGAGCTGTTTTTT
-	TRBV30	-	TRBJ2-3	CAWGRTTDTQYF	TGTGCCTGGGGACGCACGACAGATACGCAGTATTTT
-	TRBV20-1	TRBD2	TRBJ2-7	CSARDLAVDEQYF	TGCAGTGCTAGAGATCTAGCGGTGGACGAGCAGTACTTC
-	TRBV29-1	TRBD1	TRBJ1-1	CSVIPGQGMNTEAFF	TGCAGCGTAATCCCGGGACAGGGAATGAACACTGAAGCTTTCTTT
few	TRBV20-1	-	TRBJ1-6	CSAPTPRGYNSPLHF	TGCAGTGCCCCAACCCCCCGGGGGTATAATTCACCCCTCCACTTT
-	TRBV5-5	TRBD1	TRBJ1-3	CASSLDRGPGNTIYF	TGTGCCAGCAGCTTGGACAGGGGGCCTGGAAACACCATATATTTT
-	TRBV27	-	TRBJ1-5	CASKVSPFAWSVEHF	TGTGCCAGCAAAGTTAGCCCCTTTGCCTGGTCTGTGGAGCATTTT
-	TRBV6-5	TRBD1	TRBJ2-3	CASSYLGQGITDTQYF	TGTGCCAGCAGTTACCTCGGACAGGGAATCACAGATACGCAGTATTTT
-	TRBV4-1	-	TRBJ1-1	CASSSASLNTEAFF	TGCGCCAGCAGCTCCGCCAGCCTGAACACTGAAGCTTTCTTT
-	TRBV12-3/TRBV12-4	-	TRBJ2-5	CASSLGARETQYF	TGTGCCAGCAGCCTAGGGGCTCGGGAGACCCAGTACTTC
-	TRBV29-1	TRBD2	TRBJ2-7	CSVGLSYEQYF	TGCAGCGTGGGACTATCCTACGAGCAGTACTTC
-	TRBV9	-	TRBJ2-3	CASSVYDSGTDTQYF	TGTGCCAGCAGCGTATACGACAGCGGCACAGATACGCAGTATTTT
-	TRBV20-1	TRBD1	TRBJ2-7	CSADRDLYEQYF	TGCAGTGCTGACAGGGATCTCTACGAGCAGTACTTC
-	TRBV7-8	-	TRBJ2-2	CASSFRRNTGELFF	TGTGCCAGCAGCTTCAGGAGGAACACCGGGGAGCTGTTTTTT
few	TRBV6-1	TRBD2	TRBJ2-2	CASRLAGYTGELFF	TGTGCCAGCCGACTAGCGGGTTACACCGGGGAGCTGTTTTTT
once	TRBV12-3/TRBV12-4	-	TRBJ1-2	CASSGRGGGLGYGYTF	TGTGCCAGCAGTGGACGAGGCGGGGGCTTAGGGTATGGCTACACCTTC
-	TRBV6-1	-	TRBJ2-2	CASSAIQGTPTNTGELFF	TGTGCCAGCAGTGCGATACAGGGCACCCCAACGAACACCGGGGAGCTGTTTTTT
few	TRBV20-1	TRBD1	TRBJ1-5	CSAHRGSGNQPQHF	TGCAGTGCCCACAGGGGATCGGGCAATCAGCCCCAGCATTTT
-	TRBV7-2	-	TRBJ1-5	CASSRTAGLHQPQHF	TGTGCCAGCAGCCGGACTGCGGGACTTCATCAGCCCCAGCATTTT
-	TRBV14	TRBD1	TRBJ1-1	CASGRQGWGTEAFF	TGTGCCAGCGGGAGACAGGGGTGGGGCACTGAAGCTTTCTTT
-	TRBV5-1	-	TRBJ1-1	CASSLGGQSTEAFF	TGCGCCAGCAGCTTGGGGGGACAAAGTACTGAAGCTTTCTTT
-	TRBV3-1	-	TRBJ1-5	CASSALLGPNQPQHF	TGTGCCAGCAGTGCCCTCTTGGGCCCCAATCAGCCCCAGCATTTT
-	TRBV5-1	TRBD1	TRBJ1-2	CASNSGDREYGYTF	TGCGCCAGCAACAGCGGGGACAGGGAGTATGGCTACACCTTC
-	TRBV19	-	TRBJ2-6	CASSTDGSGANVLTF	TGTGCCAGTAGTACCGACGGCTCTGGGGCCAACGTCCTGACTTTC
few	TRBV20-1	TRBD1	TRBJ2-3	CSAREGTGEVDTQYF	TGCAGTGCTAGAGAAGGGACAGGGGAGGTGGATACGCAGTATTTT